This T cell receptor beta chain was identified during a study of shared T cell receptors in the human thymus. The V and J ends lost 5 bases and 4 bases, in that order; junction bases with no gene match: 5. The CDR3 contains 14 residues. Germline values: CDR1 SGHTA, CDR2 FQGNSA. Method: immunoSEQ multiplex PCR; TCRdb's copy keeps in-frame clones and lacks some. The sample consists of about 660,000 clones, over 75% of them appearing once. This clone was recorded once. Other DNA sequences in the same sample also yield this CDR3. These data also formed part of another study, on human thymus T cells. From that report: Surgeons resected thymus tissue during corrective heart surgery. Within thymic and blood repertoires, V and J gene usage appeared to be biased.

The chain employs TRBV7-2 and TRBJ2-7; TRBD1 aligns across 10 bases. The sample was thymocytes. The clonotype originates from a boy less than two years old with a congenital heart defect. The CDR3 sequence: CASSLGQGEYEQYF. The CDR3 bases are TGTGCCAGCAGCCTCGGACAGGGGGAATACGAGCAGTACTTC.